This T cell receptor beta chain was found in a study of tumor and adjacent non-tumor tissue in lung cancer. As for the study in general: The cohort had 12 adenocarcinoma, 2 squamous cell and 1 small cell patients.

CDR1 is MGHRA, CDR2 YSYEKL, per germline. The CDR3 extends over 15 amino acids. Comments on this clonotype: Its specificity is not known. Germline and junction disagree at one end, which may indicate a read error.

The template was RNA from unsorted bulk tissue. Newly diagnosed lung cancer patients had thoracic surgery in China, August–late 2014, without prior chemotherapy. General study points: In normal lung, the top 100 clones were significantly more dominant than in tumor. Tumor tissue had significantly higher TCR diversity than normal lung.

TCRbeta libraries were built with three rounds of nested PCR, modified from ARM-PCR. TCRdb reprocessed the multiplex PCR reads via MiXCR and lists one record per CDR3 protein. Counted here are about 120,000 distinct CDR3 sequences, approximately 66% occurring once; the ten biggest clones make up around 13%. This chain connects TRBV4-1 to TRBJ1-3, with D hard to call. This receptor was taken from a man aged 25 to 40 with non-small cell lung cancer. Material for sequencing was lung tumor tissue. The CDR3 region is CASSQDDGDGNAIYF. The DNA of the CDR3 is TGCGCCAGTAGCCAAGACGACGGGGATGGAAACGCCATATATTTT.